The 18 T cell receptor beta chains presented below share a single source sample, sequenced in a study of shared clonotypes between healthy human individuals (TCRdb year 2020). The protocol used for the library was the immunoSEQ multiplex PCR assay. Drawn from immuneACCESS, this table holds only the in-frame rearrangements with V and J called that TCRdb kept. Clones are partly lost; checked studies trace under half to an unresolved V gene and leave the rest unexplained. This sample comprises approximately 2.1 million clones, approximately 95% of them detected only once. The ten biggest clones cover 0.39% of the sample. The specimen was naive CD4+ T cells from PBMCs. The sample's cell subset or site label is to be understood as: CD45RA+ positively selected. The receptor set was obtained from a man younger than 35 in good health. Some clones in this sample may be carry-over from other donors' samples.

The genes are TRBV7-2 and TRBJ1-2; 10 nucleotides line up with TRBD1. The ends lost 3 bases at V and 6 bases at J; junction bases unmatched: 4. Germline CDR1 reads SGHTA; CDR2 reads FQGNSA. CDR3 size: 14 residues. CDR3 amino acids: CASSFLGQGNGYTF. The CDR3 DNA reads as TGTGCCAGCAGCTTCCTGGGACAGGGGAATGGCTACACCTTC.

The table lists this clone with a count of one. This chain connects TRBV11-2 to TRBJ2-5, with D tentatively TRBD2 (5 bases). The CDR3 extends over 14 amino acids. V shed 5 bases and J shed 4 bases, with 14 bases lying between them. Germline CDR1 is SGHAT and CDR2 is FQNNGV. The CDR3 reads CASSVDYAGETQYF. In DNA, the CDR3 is TGTGCCAGCAGCGTCGACTACGCGGGAGAGACCCAGTACTTC.

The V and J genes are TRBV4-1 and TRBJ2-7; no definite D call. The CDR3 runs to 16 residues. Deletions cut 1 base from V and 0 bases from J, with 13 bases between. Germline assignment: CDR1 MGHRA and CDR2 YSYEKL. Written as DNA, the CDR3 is TGCGCCAGCAGCCAAGTTTCGCGGACGAGCTCCTACGAGCAGTACTTC. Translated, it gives CASSQVSRTSSYEQYF.

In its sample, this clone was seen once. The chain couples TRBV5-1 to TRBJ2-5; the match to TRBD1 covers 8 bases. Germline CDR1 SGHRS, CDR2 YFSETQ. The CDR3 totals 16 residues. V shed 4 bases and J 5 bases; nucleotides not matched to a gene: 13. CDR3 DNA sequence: TGCGCCAGCAGCCCAGAGACAGGGGCGAATGGGGAGACCCAGTACTTC. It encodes CASSPETGANGETQYF.

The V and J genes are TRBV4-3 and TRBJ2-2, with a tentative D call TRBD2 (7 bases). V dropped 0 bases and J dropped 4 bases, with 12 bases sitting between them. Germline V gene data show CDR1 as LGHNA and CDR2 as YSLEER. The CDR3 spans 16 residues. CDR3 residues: CASSQDVGGRTGELFF. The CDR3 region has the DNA TGCGCCAGCAGCCAAGATGTCGGGGGGCGCACCGGGGAGCTGTTTTTT.

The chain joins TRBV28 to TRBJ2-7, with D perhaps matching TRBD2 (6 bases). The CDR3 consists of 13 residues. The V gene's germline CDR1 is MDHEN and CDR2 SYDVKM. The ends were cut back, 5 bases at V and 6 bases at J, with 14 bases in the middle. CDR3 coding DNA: TGTGCCAGCAGTGCCTGGGGGGAACTCGAGCAGTACTTC. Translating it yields CASSAWGELEQYF.

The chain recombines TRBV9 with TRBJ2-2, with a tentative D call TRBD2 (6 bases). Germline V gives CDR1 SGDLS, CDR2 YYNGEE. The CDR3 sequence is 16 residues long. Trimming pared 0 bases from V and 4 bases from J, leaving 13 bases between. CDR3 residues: CASSVDVGGVTGELFF. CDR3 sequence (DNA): TGTGCCAGCAGCGTAGATGTGGGAGGCGTCACCGGGGAGCTGTTTTTT.

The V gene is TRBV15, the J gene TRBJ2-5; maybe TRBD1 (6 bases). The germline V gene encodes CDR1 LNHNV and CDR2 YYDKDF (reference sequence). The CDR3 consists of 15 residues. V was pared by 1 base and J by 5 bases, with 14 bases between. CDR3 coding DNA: TGTGCCACCAGCAGAGTGGTGACGCAGGGGGAGACCCAGTACTTC. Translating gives CATSRVVTQGETQYF.

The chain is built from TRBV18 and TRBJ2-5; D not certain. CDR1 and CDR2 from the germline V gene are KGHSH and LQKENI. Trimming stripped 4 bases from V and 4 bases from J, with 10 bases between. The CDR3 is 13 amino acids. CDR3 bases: TGTGCCAGCTCACAGTACCGTGGAGAGACCCAGTACTTC. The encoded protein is CASSQYRGETQYF.

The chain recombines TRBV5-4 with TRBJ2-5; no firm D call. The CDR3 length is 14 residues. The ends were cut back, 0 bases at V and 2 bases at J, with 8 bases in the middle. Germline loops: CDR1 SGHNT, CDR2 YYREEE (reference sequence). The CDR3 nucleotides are TGTGCCAGCAGCTTGGTAGGGCGTCAAGAGACCCAGTACTTC. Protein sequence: CASSLVGRQETQYF.

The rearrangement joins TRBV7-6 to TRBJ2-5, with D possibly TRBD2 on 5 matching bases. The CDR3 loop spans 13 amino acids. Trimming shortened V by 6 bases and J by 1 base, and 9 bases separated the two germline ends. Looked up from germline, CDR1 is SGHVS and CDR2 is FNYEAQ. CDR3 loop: CASRTSSQETQYF. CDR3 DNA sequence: TGTGCCAGCAGAACTAGTAGCCAAGAGACCCAGTACTTC.

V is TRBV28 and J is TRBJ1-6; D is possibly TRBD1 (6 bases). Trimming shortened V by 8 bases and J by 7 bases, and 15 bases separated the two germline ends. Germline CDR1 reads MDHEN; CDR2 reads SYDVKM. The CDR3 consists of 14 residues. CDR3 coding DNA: TGTGCCAGCCGGGGGCCAAGGGGAAATTCACCCCTCCACTTT. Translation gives CASRGPRGNSPLHF. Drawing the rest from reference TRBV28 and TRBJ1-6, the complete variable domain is DVKVTQSSRYLVKRTGEKVFLECVQDMDHENMFWYRQDPGLGLRLIYFSYDVKMKEKGDIPEGYSVSREKKERFSLILESASTNQTSMYLCASRGPRGNSPLHFGNGTRLTVT.

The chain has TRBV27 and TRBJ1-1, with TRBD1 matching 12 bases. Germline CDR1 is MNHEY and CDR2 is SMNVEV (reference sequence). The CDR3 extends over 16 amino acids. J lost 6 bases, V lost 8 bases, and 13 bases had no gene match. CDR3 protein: CASQTRDRGRGAEAFF. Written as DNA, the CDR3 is TGTGCCAGCCAGACCCGGGACAGGGGGCGAGGAGCTGAAGCTTTCTTT.

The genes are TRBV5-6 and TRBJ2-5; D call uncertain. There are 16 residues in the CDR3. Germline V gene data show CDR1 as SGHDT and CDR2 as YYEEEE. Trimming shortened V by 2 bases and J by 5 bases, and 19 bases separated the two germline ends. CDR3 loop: CASSFLVWRQTETQYF. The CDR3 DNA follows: TGTGCCAGCAGCTTTCTGGTCTGGAGACAAACGGAGACCCAGTACTTC.

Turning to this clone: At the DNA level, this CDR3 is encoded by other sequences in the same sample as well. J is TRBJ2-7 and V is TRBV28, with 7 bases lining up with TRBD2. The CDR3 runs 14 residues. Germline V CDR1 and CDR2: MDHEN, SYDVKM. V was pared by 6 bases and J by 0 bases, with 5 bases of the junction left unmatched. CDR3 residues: CASRPGGSSYEQYF. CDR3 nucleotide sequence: TGTGCCAGCAGGCCCGGGGGGAGCTCCTACGAGCAGTACTTC.

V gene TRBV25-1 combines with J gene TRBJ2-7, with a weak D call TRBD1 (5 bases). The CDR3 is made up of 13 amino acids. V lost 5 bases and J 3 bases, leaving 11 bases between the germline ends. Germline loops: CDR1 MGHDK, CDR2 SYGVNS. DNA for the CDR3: TGTGCCAGCAGTCAAGGGGCTCTCTACGAGCAGTACTTC. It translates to CASSQGALYEQYF.

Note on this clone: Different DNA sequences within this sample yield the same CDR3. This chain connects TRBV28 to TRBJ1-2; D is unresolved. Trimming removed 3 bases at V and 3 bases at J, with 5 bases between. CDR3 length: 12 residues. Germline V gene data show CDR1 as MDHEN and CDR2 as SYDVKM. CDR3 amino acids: CASSLRDYGYTF. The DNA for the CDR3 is TGTGCCAGCAGTTTGAGAGACTATGGCTACACCTTC.

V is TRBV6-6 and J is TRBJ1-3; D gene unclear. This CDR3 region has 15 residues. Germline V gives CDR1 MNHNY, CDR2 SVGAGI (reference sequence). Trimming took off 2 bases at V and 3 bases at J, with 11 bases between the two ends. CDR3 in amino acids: CASSYTHTGGNTIYF. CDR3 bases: TGTGCCAGCAGTTACACCCACACTGGTGGAAACACCATATATTTT.